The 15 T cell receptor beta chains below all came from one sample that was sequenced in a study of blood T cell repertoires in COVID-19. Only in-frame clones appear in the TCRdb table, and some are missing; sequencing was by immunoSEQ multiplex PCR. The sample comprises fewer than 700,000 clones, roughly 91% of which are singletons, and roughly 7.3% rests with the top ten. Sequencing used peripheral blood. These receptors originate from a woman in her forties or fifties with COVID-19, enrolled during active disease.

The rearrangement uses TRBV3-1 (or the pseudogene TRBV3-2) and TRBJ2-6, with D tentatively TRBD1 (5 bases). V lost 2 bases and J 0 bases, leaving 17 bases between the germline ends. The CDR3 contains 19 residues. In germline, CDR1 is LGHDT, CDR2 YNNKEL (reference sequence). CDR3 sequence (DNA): TGTGCCAGCAGCCAAATTACAGGCGAGACCTTCTCTGGGGCCAACGTCCTGACTTTC. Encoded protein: CASSQITGETFSGANVLTF.

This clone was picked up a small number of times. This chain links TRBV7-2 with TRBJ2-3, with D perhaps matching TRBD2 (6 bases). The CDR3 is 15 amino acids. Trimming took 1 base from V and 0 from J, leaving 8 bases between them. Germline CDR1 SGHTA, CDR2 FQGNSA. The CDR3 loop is CASSLDSGSTDTQYF. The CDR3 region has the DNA TGTGCCAGCAGCTTAGATAGCGGCAGCACAGATACGCAGTATTTT.

CDR3 loop: CAITPGDDSGANVLTF. The CDR3 DNA is TGTGCCATCACCCCAGGGGACGATTCTGGGGCCAACGTCCTGACTTTC. This chain joins TRBV10-3 and TRBJ2-6; weak D call: TRBD1 (6 bases). V gave up 7 bases and J gave up 1 base, with 14 bases separating them. This CDR3 is 16 amino acids long. CDR1 and CDR2 from the germline V gene are ENHRY and SYGVKD.

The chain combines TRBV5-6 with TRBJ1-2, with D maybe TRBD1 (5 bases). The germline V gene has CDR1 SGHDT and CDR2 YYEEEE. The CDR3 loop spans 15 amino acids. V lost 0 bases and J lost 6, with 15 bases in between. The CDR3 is CASSLVGRVIDGYTF. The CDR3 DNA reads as TGTGCCAGCAGCTTGGTGGGCAGGGTCATAGATGGCTACACCTTC.

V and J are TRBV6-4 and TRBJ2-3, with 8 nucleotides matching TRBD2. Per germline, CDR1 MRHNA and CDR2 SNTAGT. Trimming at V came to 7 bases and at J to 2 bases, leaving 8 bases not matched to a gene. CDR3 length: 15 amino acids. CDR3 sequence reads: CASKKRGPHTDTQYF. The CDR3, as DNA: TGTGCCAGCAAAAAGCGGGGGCCTCACACAGATACGCAGTATTTT.

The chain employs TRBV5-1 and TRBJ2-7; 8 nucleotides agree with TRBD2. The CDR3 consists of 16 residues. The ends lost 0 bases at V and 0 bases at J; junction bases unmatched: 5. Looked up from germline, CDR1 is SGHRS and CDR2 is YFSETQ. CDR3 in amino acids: CASSLGMGLVSYEQYF. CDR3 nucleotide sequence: TGCGCCAGCAGCTTGGGAATGGGACTAGTCTCCTACGAGCAGTACTTC.

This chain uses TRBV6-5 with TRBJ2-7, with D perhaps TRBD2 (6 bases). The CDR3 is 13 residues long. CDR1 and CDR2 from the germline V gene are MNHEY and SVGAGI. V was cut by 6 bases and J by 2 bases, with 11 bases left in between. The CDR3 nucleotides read TGTGCCAGCAGCTGGGGGACTGCCTACGAGCAGTACTTC. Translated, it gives CASSWGTAYEQYF.

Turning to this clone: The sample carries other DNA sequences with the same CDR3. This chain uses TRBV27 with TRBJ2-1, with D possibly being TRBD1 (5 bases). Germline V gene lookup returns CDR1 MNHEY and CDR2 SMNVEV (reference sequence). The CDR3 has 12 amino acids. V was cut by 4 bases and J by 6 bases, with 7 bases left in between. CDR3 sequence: CASSSQGNEQFF. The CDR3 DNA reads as TGTGCCAGCAGTTCCCAGGGCAATGAGCAGTTCTTC.

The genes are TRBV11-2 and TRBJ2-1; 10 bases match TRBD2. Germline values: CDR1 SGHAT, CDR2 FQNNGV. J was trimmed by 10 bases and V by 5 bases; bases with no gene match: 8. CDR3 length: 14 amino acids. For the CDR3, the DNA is TGTGCCAGCAGCCCGAGCGGGGGGGCAGGAGAGCAGTTCTTC. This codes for CASSPSGGAGEQFF. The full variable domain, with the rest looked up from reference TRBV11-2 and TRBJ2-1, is EAGVAQSPRYKIIEKRQSVAFWCNPISGHATLYWYQQILGQGPKLLIQFQNNGVVDDSQLPKDRFSAERLKGVDSTLKIQPAKLEDSAVYLCASSPSGGAGEQFFGPGTRLTVL.

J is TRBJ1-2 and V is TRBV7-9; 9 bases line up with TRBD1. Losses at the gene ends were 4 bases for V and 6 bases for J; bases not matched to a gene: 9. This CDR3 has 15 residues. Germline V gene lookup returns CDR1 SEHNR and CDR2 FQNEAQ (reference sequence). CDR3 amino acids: CASSYGTGPSDGYTF. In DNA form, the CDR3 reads TGTGCCAGCAGCTATGGGACAGGGCCCAGTGATGGCTACACCTTC.

The CDR3 sequence: CASSQAGPPYNEQFF. The CDR3 DNA reads as TGTGCCAGCAGCCAAGCGGGTCCACCCTACAATGAGCAGTTCTTC. This rearrangement joins TRBV4-2 to TRBJ2-1; D is uncertain. V was cut by 1 base and J by 2 bases, with 9 bases left in between. The CDR3 runs 15 residues. Germline V gives CDR1 LGHNA, CDR2 YNFKEQ.

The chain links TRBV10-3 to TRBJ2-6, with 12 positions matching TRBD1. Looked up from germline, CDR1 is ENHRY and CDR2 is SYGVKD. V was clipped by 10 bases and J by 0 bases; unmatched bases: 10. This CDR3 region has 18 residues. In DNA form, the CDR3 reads TGTGCCACCGGGACAGGGGGCCGCCGAAGCTCTGGGGCCAACGTCCTGACTTTC. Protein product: CATGTGGRRSSGANVLTF.

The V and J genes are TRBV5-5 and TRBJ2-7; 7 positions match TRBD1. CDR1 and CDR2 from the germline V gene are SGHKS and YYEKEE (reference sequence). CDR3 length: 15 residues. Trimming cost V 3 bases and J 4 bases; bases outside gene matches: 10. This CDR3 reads CASSSTGTATYEQYF. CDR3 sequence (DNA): TGTGCCAGCAGCTCAACCGGGACAGCAACTTACGAGCAGTACTTC.

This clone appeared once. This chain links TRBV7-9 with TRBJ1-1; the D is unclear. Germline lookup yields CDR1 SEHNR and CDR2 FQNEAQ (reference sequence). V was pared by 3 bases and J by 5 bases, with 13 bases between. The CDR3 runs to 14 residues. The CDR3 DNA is TGTGCCAGCAGCTTCGGGGAGGGCGGGACTGAAGCTTTCTTT. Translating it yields CASSFGEGGTEAFF. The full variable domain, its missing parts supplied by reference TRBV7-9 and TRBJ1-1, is DTGVSQNPRHKITKRGQNVTFRCDPISEHNRLYWYRQTLGQGPEFLTYFQNEAQLEKSRLLSDRFSAERPKGSFSTLEIQRTEQGDSAMYLCASSFGEGGTEAFFGQGTRLTVV.

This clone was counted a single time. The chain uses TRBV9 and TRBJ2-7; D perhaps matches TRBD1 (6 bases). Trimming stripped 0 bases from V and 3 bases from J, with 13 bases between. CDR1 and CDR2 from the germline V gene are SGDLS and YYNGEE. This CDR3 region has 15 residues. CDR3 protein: CASSVETGVYYEQYF. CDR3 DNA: TGTGCCAGCAGCGTAGAGACAGGTGTTTACTACGAGCAGTACTTC.